This T cell receptor (beta chain) was recorded in a study of blood T cells in healthy people across ages. V dropped 10 bases and J dropped 2 bases, with 9 bases sitting between them. Germline V gene data show CDR1 as MNHEY and CDR2 as SVGAGI. This CDR3 contains 12 residues. Through a sample-barcoded 5' primer and a J-beta primer mix, a second PCR was run for about 7 to 12 cycles. TCRdb called the 5' RACE reads again in MiXCR, with one record for every CDR3 protein. This table holds over 700,000 distinct CDR3 sequences, 50% to 65% found once. This clonotype came up a few times. The receptor's source is a man at least 80 years old in good health. The chain joins TRBV6-5 to TRBJ2-1, with a weak D call TRBD1 (5 bases). The source material was blood. This CDR3 is CATEGAYNEQFF. In nucleotides, the CDR3 is TGTGCCACCGAAGGGGCCTACAATGAGCAGTTCTTC.